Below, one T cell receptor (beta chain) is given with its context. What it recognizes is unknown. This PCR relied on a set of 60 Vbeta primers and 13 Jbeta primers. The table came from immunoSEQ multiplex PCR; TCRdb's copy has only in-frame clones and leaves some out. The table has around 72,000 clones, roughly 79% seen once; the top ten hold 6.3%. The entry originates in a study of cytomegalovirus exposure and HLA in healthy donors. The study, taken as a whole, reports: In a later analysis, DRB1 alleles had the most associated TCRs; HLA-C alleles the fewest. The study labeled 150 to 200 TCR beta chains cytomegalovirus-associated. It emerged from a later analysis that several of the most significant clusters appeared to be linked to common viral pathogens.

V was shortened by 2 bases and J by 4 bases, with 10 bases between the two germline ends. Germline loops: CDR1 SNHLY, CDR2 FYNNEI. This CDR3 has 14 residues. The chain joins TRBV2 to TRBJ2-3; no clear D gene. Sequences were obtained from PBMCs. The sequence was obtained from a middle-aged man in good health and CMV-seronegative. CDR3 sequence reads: CASSETIFPDTQYF. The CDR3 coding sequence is TGTGCCAGCAGTGAAACTATATTTCCAGATACGCAGTATTTT.